This TCR beta chain was sequenced in a study of graft-versus-host responses after intestinal transplantation. Study information: Every one of the recipients received anti-thymocyte globulin induction and afterwards took tacrolimus and steroids for around 3 years. Findings and limits, study-wide: Those patients showing graft-donor T cell macrochimerism displayed high graft-versus-host to host-versus-graft clonal ratios in allografts. Marrow from the recipient contained GvH clones, some of which had appeared first in ileum or blood.

The V and J ends lost 2 bases and 0 bases, in that order; junction bases with no gene match: 6. From germline, CDR1 is MNHEY and CDR2 SVGAGI. The CDR3 length is 16 residues. Remarks on this clone: Its specificity is not known.

TCRdb's table, derived via immunoSEQ multiplex PCR, lists solely in-frame clones and lacks some. The sample shows just under 90,000 clones, over 80% of them seen only once. This rearrangement joins TRBV6-5 to TRBJ2-5; 7 nucleotides align to TRBD2. This TCR was sampled from a human donor who received an intestinal transplant. Sample: unstimulated CD8+ T cells sorted from spleen or lymph node cells, taken before intestinal transplant. DNA for the CDR3: TGTGCCAGCAGTTACGGAGCTAGCGGAAACCAAGAGACCCAGTACTTC. Its translation: CASSYGASGNQETQYF.